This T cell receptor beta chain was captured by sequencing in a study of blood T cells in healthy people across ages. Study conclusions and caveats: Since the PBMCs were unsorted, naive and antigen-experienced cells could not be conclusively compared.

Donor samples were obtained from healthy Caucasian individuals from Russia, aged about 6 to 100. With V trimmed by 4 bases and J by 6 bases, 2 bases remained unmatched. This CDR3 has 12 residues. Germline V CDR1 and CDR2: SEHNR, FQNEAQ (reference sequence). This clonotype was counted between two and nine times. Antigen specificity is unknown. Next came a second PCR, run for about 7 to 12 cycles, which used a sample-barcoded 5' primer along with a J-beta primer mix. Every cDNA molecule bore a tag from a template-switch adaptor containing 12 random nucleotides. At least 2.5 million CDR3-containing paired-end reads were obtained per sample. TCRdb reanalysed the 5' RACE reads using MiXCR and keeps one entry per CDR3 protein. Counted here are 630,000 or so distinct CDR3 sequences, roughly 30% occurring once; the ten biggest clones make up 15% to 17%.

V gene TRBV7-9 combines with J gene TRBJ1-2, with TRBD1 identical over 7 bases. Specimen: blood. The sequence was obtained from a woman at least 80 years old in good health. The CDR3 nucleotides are TGTGCCAGCAGCTGGGACAGCCATGGCTACACCTTC. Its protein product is CASSWDSHGYTF.